Following are 24 T cell receptor beta chains from one sample sequenced in a study of CD4 T cells in relation to SARS-CoV-2 and coronaviruses. Their recognized antigens are unknown. Profiling relied on immunoSEQ multiplex PCR, and the TCRdb table lists in-frame clones only, not all of them. The sample has 35,000 or so clones; around 83% are singletons. Sequencing input: naive CD4+ T cells from PBMCs, cultured in vitro. The subset here: naive CD4+ T cells isolated by negative enrichment. These receptors all stem from an adult with COVID-19.

V usage is TRBV19 and J usage is TRBJ2-5; the D is unclear. The germline V gene has CDR1 LNHDA and CDR2 SQIVND (reference sequence). The CDR3 is 15 amino acids. Trimming removed 1 base at V and 1 base at J, with 10 bases between. The CDR3 nucleotides are TGTGCCAGTAGTATAGGGATGACCTCCCAAGAGACCCAGTACTTC. This gives the protein CASSIGMTSQETQYF.

The chain joins TRBV27 to TRBJ2-1; TRBD2 might be the D (5 bases). The germline V and J ends were trimmed by 2 bases and 2 bases, with 7 bases remaining between them. Germline-derived CDR1 and CDR2 are MNHEY and SMNVEV (reference sequence). The CDR3 totals 14 residues. CDR3 amino acids: CASSLSGTYNEQFF. CDR3 nucleotide sequence: TGTGCCAGCAGTTTAAGCGGTACCTACAATGAGCAGTTCTTC.

CDR3: CAWTWSGANYGYTF. CDR3 nucleotide sequence: TGTGCCTGGACGTGGTCGGGAGCTAACTATGGCTACACCTTC. The V and J genes are TRBV30 and TRBJ1-2, with unresolved D. The V and J ends lost 4 bases and 0 bases respectively, with 12 bases between them. The CDR3 loop spans 14 amino acids. The germline gives CDR1 GTSNPN, CDR2 SVGIG (reference sequence). The full variable domain, rest sourced from reference TRBV30 and TRBJ1-2, is SQTIHQWPATLVQPVGSPLSLECTVEGTSNPNLYWYRQAAGRGLQLLFYSVGIGQISSEVPQNLSASRPQDRQFILSSKKLLLSDSGFYLCAWTWSGANYGYTFGSGTRLTVV.

The chain couples TRBV19 to TRBJ2-7; perhaps TRBD2 as D (6 bases). V was pared by 5 bases and J by 3 bases, with 14 bases between. The CDR3 is made up of 14 amino acids. Germline V gives CDR1 LNHDA, CDR2 SQIVND (reference sequence). DNA of the CDR3: TGTGCCAGTAGTCCACTCCGGAGGGGCTACGAGCAGTACTTC. Residues: CASSPLRRGYEQYF.

A single count supports this clone. The CDR3 here is CATSRDPGLGEQYF. The CDR3 bases are TGTGCCACCAGCAGAGACCCGGGACTAGGAGAGCAGTACTTC. The V call is TRBV15, the J call TRBJ2-7; 8 nucleotides line up with TRBD2. Germline V lookup: CDR1 LNHNV, CDR2 YYDKDF (reference sequence). This CDR3 is 14 amino acids long. The V gene end was trimmed by 0 bases and the J gene end by 7 bases; junction bases not matched to a gene: 5.

This chain connects TRBV28 to TRBJ2-3, with D uncertain. CDR3 length: 12 amino acids. The V end was cut by 5 bases, the J end by 5 bases, with 8 bases between. Germline V gene lookup returns CDR1 MDHEN and CDR2 SYDVKM. CDR3 DNA: TGTGCCAGCAGTCTCCAGCTAGATACGCAGTATTTT. It is translated as CASSLQLDTQYF.

The genes are TRBV7-9 and TRBJ2-5, with TRBD1 as a possible D gene (5 bases). The CDR3 runs to 14 residues. Germline values: CDR1 SEHNR, CDR2 FQNEAQ (reference sequence). The V end was cut by 5 bases, the J end by 1 base, with 11 bases between. CDR3 residues: CASSVTVTQETQYF. CDR3 coding DNA: TGTGCCAGCAGCGTGACAGTGACCCAAGAGACCCAGTACTTC.

V usage is TRBV18 and J usage is TRBJ2-7; 14 nucleotides agree with TRBD2. In germline, CDR1 is KGHSH, CDR2 LQKENI. Germline trimming cut 3 bases from V and 3 bases from J; bases unmatched to any gene: 1. The CDR3 has 15 residues. In DNA, the CDR3 is TGTGCCAGCTCACCCGGGACTAGCGGGAGCTACGAGCAGTACTTC. Protein product: CASSPGTSGSYEQYF.

The chain combines TRBV28 with TRBJ2-2; 9 positions agree with TRBD2. The germline gives CDR1 MDHEN, CDR2 SYDVKM. V gave up 10 bases and J gave up 9 bases; unmatched junction bases: 9. The CDR3 totals 13 residues. CDR3 protein: CATAGRGGRELFF. DNA for the CDR3: TGTGCCACCGCGGGGCGGGGGGGCCGGGAGCTGTTTTTT.

This clone was detected only once. This chain uses TRBV6-1 with TRBJ2-1; TRBD2 matches at 14 bases. The germline gives CDR1 MNHNS, CDR2 SASEGT. V shed 4 bases, J shed 4 bases, and the junction held 3 bases outside the gene matches. This CDR3 has 16 amino acids. The DNA of the CDR3 is TGTGCCAGCAGTGCCGGGACTAGCGGGAGATACAATGAGCAGTTCTTC. Translated: CASSAGTSGRYNEQFF.

In this sample, this clone is large (0.1 to 1%). The chain couples TRBV4-2 to TRBJ2-2; D is possibly TRBD1 or TRBD2 (5 bases each). This CDR3 is 15 amino acids long. V shed 0 bases and J shed 5 bases, with 10 bases lying between them. The germline CDR1 and CDR2 sequences are LGHNA and YNFKEQ. Written as DNA, the CDR3 is TGTGCCAGCAGCCAAGAGGGCAGGGAGACCGGGGAGCTGTTTTTT. Encoded protein: CASSQEGRETGELFF.

The chain carries TRBV7-2 and TRBJ2-1; TRBD2 is a possible D gene (7 bases). CDR1 is SGHTA, CDR2 FQGNSA, per germline. The CDR3 runs 16 residues. V lost 2 bases, J lost 7 bases, and 18 bases lay in between. The CDR3 DNA is TGTGCCAGCAGCTTATCGGGGGGCAGTTTTGGAAATGAGCAGTTCTTC. The encoded protein is CASSLSGGSFGNEQFF.

The chain employs TRBV7-8 and TRBJ2-2; D possibly corresponds to TRBD1 (6 bases). The germline gives CDR1 SGHVS, CDR2 FQNEAQ. V was shortened by 3 bases and J by 0 bases, with 14 bases between the two germline ends. The CDR3 totals 17 residues. This chain's CDR3 is CASSFHRNRANTGELFF. CDR3 nucleotide sequence: TGTGCCAGCAGCTTTCATCGGAACAGGGCGAACACCGGGGAGCTGTTTTTT.

The rearrangement uses TRBV4-1 and TRBJ2-7; 10 bases are shared with TRBD2. Germline V gene sequence: CDR1 MGHRA, CDR2 YSYEKL. The ends lost 1 base at V and 9 bases at J; junction bases unmatched: 6. This CDR3 comprises 14 residues. CDR3 region: CASSQGGTSVTQYF. The CDR3 DNA reads as TGCGCCAGCAGCCAAGGAGGGACTAGCGTTACGCAGTACTTC.

The chain has TRBV5-1 and TRBJ2-5, with a tentative D call TRBD2 (5 bases). The V gene lost 0 bases and the J gene lost 5 bases, with 17 bases spanning the gap. The germline V gene has CDR1 SGHRS and CDR2 YFSETQ. The CDR3 sequence is 16 residues long. In DNA form, the CDR3 reads TGCGCCAGCAGCTTGGAATTTATCGACGGGAAGGAGACCCAGTACTTC. It encodes CASSLEFIDGKETQYF.

The chain is built from TRBV9 and TRBJ2-6; D is ambiguous. This CDR3 region has 15 residues. V lost 0 bases and J lost 0, with 4 bases in between. CDR1 and CDR2 (germline): SGDLS, YYNGEE. CDR3 DNA: TGTGCCAGCAGCGTAGACCCCTCTGGGGCCAACGTCCTGACTTTC. It translates to CASSVDPSGANVLTF.

This clone occurred a few times. This sequence joins TRBV9 and TRBJ2-2; a possible D gene is TRBD2 (6 bases). Trimming removed 2 bases from V and 5 bases from J, with 7 bases in between. This CDR3 has 13 residues. Germline-derived CDR1 and CDR2 are SGDLS and YYNGEE. The CDR3 is CASSVGTTGELFF. CDR3 sequence (DNA): TGTGCCAGCAGCGTGGGGACTACCGGGGAGCTGTTTTTT.

This clone has a handful of counts. This chain uses TRBV2 with TRBJ1-5; 9 positions match TRBD1. Germline assignment: CDR1 SNHLY and CDR2 FYNNEI. V shed 2 bases and J 9 bases; nucleotides not matched to a gene: 5. The CDR3 contains 14 residues. The CDR3 coding sequence is TGTGCCAGCAGTGAACTTGGGACAGGGTCGCCCCAGCATTTT. Its translation is CASSELGTGSPQHF.

J is TRBJ2-1 and V is TRBV18, with 7 bases aligning to TRBD1. This CDR3 has 14 amino acids. V lost 3 bases to trimming and J lost 3 bases; unmatched junction nucleotides: 2. Germline-derived CDR1 and CDR2 are KGHSH and LQKENI. The CDR3 loop is CASSPRQGYNEQFF. DNA of the CDR3: TGTGCCAGCTCACCGAGACAGGGCTACAATGAGCAGTTCTTC.

This chain connects TRBV12-5 to TRBJ2-5; 8 bases align to TRBD1. Germline V gives CDR1 LGHNT, CDR2 FRNRAP. V was clipped by 5 bases and J by 2 bases; unmatched bases: 1. The CDR3 consists of 13 residues. This CDR3 reads CASGQGAQETQYF. The CDR3 DNA reads as TGTGCTAGTGGTCAGGGGGCGCAAGAGACCCAGTACTTC. Full variable domain (remainder filled in from reference TRBV12-5 and TRBJ2-5): DARVTQTPRHKVTEMGQEVTMRCQPILGHNTVFWYRQTMMQGLELLAYFRNRAPLDDSGMPKDRFSAEMPDATLATLKIQPSEPRDSAVYFCASGQGAQETQYFGPGTRLLVL.

The chain recombines TRBV29-1 with TRBJ2-1; 7 bases are a match to TRBD2. Per the germline V gene, CDR1 is SQVTM and CDR2 is ANQGSEA. The CDR3 is made up of 11 amino acids. The V segment lost 8 bases and the J segment 8 bases; nucleotides outside the gene matches: 6. CDR3 sequence: CSSTSADEQFF. The CDR3 DNA follows: TGCAGCTCTACTAGCGCCGATGAGCAGTTCTTC.

CDR3 bases: TGTGCCAGCAGTCCGGCTAGCGGGAGTAGCGAGACCCAGTACTTC. It encodes CASSPASGSSETQYF. The V call is TRBV2, the J call TRBJ2-5, with 10 bases aligning to TRBD2. V lost 5 bases to trimming and J lost 5 bases; unmatched junction nucleotides: 8. The germline CDR1 and CDR2 sequences are SNHLY and FYNNEI. CDR3 size: 15 residues.

V usage is TRBV7-9 and J usage is TRBJ2-7; maybe TRBD1 (6 bases). The CDR3 has 14 residues. The V gene lost 5 bases and the J gene lost 3 bases, with 14 bases spanning the gap. CDR1 is SEHNR and CDR2 is FQNEAQ in the germline V gene (reference sequence). The CDR3 region has the DNA TGTGCCAGCAGCCATACAGGGTTCGGCTACGAGCAGTACTTC. It codes for CASSHTGFGYEQYF.

The chain combines TRBV4-1 with TRBJ2-2; the D gene could be TRBD1 or TRBD2 (6 bases each). V shed 1 base and J shed 7 bases, with 19 bases lying between them. This CDR3 spans 17 amino acids. Germline lookup yields CDR1 MGHRA and CDR2 YSYEKL. CDR3 in amino acids: CASSQVLQGGAGGELFF. CDR3 in DNA: TGCGCCAGCAGCCAAGTACTACAGGGAGGAGCCGGCGGGGAGCTGTTTTTT.